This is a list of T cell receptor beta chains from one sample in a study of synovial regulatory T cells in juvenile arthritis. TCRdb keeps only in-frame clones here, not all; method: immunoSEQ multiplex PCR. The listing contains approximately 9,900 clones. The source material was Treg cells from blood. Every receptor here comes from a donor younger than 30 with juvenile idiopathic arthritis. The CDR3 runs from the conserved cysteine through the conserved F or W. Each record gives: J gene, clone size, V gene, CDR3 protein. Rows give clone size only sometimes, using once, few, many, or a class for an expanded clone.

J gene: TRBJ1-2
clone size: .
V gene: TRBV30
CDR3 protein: CAWSVLRSGYTF

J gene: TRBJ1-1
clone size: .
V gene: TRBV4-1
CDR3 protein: CASSQGEGVVANTEAFF

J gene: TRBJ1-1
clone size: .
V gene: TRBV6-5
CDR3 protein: CASSYRLGSLNTEAFF

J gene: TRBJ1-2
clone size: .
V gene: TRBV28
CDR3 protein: CASSLYRGTHYTF

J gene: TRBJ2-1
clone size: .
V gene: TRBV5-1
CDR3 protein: CASTPPGTLGDEQFF

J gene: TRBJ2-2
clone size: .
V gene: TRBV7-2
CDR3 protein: CASSQGLAGVYTGELFF

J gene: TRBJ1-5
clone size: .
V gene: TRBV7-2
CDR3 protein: CASSLVGTGNQPQHF

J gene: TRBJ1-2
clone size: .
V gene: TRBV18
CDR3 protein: CASSLDRVGYTF

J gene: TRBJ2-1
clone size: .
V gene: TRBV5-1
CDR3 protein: CASSRSYEQFF

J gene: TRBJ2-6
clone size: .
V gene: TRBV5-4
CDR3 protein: CASSLVSSSSGANVLTF

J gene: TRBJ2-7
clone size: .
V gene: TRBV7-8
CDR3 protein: CASSLGTAYEQYF

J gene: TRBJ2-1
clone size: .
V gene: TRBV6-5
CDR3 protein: CATRPGGSSYNEQFF

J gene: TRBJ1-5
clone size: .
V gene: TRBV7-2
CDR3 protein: CASSLSGGANQPQHF

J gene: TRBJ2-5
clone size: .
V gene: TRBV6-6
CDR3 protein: CASTPQGTLWETQYF

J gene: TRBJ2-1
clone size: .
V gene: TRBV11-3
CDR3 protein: CASSLGVTSGTYNEQFF

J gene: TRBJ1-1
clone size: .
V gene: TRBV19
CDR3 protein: CASSQQGNTEAFF

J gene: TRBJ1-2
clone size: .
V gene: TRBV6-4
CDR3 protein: CASSDSSGGYTF

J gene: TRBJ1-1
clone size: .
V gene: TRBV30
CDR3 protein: CAWGGTGDEAFF

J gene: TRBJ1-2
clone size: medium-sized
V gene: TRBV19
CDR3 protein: CASSIRAAKGYTF

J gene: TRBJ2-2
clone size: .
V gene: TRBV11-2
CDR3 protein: CASSSPLNTGELFF

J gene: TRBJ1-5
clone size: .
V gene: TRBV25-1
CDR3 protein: CASRGQVNQPQHF

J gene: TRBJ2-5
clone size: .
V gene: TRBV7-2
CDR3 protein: CASSLVSGGLRGETQYF

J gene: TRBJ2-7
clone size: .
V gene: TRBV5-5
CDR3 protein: CASSRGLALSSYEQYF

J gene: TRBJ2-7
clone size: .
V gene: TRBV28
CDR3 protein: CASSGGGTYEQYF

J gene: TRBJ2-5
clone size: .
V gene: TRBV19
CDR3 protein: CASSITGTGEETQYF

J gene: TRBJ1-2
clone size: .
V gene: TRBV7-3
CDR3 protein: CASSGRTGEGYTF

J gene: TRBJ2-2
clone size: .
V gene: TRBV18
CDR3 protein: CASSPQDGNTGELFF

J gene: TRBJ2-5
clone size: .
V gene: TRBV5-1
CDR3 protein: CASSINGPGSQDTQYF

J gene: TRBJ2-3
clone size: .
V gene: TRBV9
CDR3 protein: CASSVGLAGTGPDTQYF

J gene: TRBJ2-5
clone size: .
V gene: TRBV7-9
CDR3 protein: CASRPGLADQETQYF

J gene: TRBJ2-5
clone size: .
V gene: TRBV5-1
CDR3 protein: CASSQSSGETQYF

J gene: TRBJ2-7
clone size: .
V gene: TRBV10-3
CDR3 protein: CAIRGQLTSYEQYF

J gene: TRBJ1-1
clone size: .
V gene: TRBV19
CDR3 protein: CASSIGVGGTEAFF

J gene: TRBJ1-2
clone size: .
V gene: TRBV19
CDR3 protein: CASSRQGVMANYGYTF

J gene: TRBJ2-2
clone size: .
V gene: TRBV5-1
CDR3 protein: CASSTRTGYTGELFF

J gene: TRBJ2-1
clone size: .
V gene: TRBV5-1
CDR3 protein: CASSFEGQGYNEQFF

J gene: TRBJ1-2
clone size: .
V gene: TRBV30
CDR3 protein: CAWSVHRKNYGYTF

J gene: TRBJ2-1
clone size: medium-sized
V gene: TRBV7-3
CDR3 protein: CASSLLADGEQFF

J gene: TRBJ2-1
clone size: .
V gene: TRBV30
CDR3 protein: CAWSAGGINEQFF

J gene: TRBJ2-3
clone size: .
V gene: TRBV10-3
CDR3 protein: CAISESTTQVRTDTQYF

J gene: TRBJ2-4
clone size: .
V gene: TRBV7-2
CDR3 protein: CASSLGLGNIQYF

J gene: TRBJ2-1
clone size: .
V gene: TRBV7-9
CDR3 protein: CASSPYLVQAYNEQFF

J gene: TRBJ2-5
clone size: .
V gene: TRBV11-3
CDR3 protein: CASSLSREVQYF

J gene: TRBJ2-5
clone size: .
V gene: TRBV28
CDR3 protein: CASSSSQETQYF

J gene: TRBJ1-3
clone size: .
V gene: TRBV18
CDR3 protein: CASSPLGGSGNTIYF

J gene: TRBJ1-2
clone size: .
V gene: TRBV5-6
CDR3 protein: CASSLAARGLYGYTF

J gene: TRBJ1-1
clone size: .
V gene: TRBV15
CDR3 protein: CATSTLAGTGSEAFF

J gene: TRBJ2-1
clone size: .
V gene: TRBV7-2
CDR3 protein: CASSVASGRNEQFF